The clone carrying this TCR beta chain came up many times. Its antigen remains unknown. TCRdb analysed the multiplex PCR reads with MiXCR anew, one entry per CDR3 protein. The sample holds some 130,000 distinct CDR3 sequences; 20% to 25% are singletons and the top ten take roughly 2.7%. Axillary draining lymph nodes of breast cancer patients supplied the node samples. The data were obtained in a study of breast tumors, draining lymph nodes, adjacent tissues. Study-wide results and limits: Tumor repertoires ranked between lymph nodes and nontumor tissue in diversity, with V and J gene preferences. The data were judged consistent with most tumor T cells coming from lymph node and expanding in tumor. The lymph node origin of tumor T cells was framed as consistent with a hypothesis, not demonstrated. Compared with basal-like, luminal-like tumors shared significantly more repertoire with nontumor tissue.

Germline CDR1 is LGHDT and CDR2 is YNNKEL (reference sequence). CDR3 length equals 13 residues. V dropped 1 base and J dropped 2 bases, with 6 bases sitting between them. The V call is TRBV3-1, the J call TRBJ2-7; D ambiguous. This sequence originates from a female donor with breast cancer. Some clones in this sample may be carry-over from other donors' samples. Specimen: axillary lymph node tissue. The CDR3 DNA reads TGTGCCAGCAGCCAAGTCCCAGCCTACGAGCAGTACTTC. It is translated as CASSQVPAYEQYF.